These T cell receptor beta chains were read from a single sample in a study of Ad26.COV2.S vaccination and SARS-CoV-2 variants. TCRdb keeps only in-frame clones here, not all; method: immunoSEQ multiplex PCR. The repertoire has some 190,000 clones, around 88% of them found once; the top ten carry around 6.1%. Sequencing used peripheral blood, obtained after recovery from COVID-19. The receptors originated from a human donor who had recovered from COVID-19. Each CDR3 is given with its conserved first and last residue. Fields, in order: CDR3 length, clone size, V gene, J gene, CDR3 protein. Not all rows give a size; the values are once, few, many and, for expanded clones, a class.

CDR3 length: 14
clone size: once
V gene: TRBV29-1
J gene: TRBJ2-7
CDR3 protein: CSVEDTSGRIEQYF

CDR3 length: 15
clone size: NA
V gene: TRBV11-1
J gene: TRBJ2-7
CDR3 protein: CASSLAGPSSYEQYF

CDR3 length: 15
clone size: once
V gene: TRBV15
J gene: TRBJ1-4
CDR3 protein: CATSREGGGRGKLFF

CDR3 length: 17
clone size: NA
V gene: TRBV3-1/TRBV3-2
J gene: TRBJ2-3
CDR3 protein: CASSHLSSGRFTDTQYF

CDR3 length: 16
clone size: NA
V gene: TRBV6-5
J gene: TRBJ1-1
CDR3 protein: CASSYSPRQGNTEAFF

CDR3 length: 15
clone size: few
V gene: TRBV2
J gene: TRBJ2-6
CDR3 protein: CASSLTWTGANVLTF

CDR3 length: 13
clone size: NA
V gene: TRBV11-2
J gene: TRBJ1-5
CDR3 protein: CASSFGTDQPQHF

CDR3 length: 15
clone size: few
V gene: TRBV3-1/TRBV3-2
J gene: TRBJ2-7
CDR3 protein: CASSRRGSGSYEQYF

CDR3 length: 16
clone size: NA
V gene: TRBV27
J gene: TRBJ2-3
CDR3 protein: CASGRASGGPTDTQYF

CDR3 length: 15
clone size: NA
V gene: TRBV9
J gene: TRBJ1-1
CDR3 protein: CASSVAEWITGEAFF

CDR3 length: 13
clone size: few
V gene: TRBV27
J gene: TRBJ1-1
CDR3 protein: CASSATGASEAFF

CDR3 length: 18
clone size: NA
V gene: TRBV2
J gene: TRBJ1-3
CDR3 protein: CASRPGQGAPLSGNTIYF

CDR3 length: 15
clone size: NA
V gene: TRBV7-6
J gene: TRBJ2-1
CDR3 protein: CASSPGGGGSNEQFF

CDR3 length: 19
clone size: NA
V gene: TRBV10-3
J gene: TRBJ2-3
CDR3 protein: CAISESVLIAGGETDTQYF

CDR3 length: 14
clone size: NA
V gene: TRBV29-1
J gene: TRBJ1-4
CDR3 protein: CSVDRSRRNEKLFF

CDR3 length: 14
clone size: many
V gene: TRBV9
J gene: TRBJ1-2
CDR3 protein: CASSVGKGPNGYTF

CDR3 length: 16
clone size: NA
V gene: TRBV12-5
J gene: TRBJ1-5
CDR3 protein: CASGLVYGQGNQPQHF

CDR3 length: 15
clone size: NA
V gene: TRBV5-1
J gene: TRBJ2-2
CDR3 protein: CASSLEGANTGELFF

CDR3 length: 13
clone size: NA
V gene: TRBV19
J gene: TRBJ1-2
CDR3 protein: CASSWGVFYGYTF

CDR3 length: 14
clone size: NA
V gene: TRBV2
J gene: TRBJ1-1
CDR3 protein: CASSEALQRGRAFF

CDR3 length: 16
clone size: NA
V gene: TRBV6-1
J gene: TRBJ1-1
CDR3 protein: CASSDPLRGSGTEAFF

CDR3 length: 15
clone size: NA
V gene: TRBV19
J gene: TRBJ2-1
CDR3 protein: CASSASGTSGGSWFF

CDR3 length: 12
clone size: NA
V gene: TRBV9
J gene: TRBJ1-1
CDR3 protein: CASSVADTEAFF

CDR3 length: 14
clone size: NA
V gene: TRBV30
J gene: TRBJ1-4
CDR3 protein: CAWSRGRANEKLFF

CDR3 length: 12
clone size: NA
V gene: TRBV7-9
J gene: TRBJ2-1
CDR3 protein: CASSSTSTEQFF

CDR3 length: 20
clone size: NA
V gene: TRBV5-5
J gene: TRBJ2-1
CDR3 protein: CASSYPPGTSGSRSYNEQFF

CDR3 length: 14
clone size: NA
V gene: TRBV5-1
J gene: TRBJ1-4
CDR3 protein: CASSLGQINEKLFF

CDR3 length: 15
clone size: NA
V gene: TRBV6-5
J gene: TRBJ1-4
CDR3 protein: CASRPHRGRGEKLFF

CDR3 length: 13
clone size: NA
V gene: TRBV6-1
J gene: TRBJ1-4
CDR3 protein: CASSEPLREKLFF

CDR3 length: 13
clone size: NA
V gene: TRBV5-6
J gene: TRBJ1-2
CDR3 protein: CASRTGNWGGYTF

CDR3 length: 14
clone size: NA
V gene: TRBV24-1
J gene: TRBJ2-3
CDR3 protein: CATSDSQRSDTQYF

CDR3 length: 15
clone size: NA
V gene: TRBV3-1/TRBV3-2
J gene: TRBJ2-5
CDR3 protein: CASSQERVYEETQYF

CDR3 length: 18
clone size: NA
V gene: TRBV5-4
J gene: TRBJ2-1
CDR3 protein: CASSNLRGYGGTGDEQFF

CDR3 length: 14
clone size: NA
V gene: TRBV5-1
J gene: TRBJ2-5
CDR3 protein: CASSFSGDGAAQYF

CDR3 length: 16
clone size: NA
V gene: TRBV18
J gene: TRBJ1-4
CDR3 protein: CASSPPGQGAREKLFF

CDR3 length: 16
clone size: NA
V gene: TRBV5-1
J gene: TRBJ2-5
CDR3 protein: CASSSNGGRAGETQYF

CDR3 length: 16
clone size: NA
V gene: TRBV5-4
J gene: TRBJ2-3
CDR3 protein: CASSSWTSGSLDTQYF

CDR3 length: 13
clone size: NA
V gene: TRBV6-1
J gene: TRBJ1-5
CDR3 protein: CASSERSNQPQHF

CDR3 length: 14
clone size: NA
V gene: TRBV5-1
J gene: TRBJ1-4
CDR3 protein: CASSPGWAGEKLFF

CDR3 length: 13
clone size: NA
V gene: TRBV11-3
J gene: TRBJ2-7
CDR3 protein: CASSLTGGREQYF

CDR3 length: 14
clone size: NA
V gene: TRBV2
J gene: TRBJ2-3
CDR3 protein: CAPSREASTDTQYF

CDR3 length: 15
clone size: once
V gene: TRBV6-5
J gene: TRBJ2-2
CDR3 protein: CASSYSTQNTGELFF

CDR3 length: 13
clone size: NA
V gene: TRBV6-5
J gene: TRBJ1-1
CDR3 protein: CASSSSSGGEAFF

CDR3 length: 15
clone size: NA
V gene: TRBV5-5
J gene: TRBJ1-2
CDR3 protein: CASSPFRGQGYGYTF

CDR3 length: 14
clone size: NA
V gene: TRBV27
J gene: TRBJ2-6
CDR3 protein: CASTRGSGANVLTF

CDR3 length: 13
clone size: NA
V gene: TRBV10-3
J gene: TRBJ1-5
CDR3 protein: CAISWGDMEPQHF

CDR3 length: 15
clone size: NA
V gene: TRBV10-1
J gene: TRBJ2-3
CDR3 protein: CASSDSGTGIDTQYF

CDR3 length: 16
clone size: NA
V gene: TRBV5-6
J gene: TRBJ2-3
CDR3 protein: CASSLAGGPRTDTQYF

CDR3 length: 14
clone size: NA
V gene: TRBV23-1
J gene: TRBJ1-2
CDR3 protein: CARGGGQDSYGYTF

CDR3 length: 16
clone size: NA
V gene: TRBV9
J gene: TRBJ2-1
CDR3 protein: CASSVGGGKGNNEQFF